This T cell receptor (beta chain) appears in the sequencing data of a study of beta chain features in type 1 diabetes. Whole-study context: Patients and healthy donors were similar in age, gender and cell yields. Study-level findings and limits: Insertions were fewer and deletions more numerous at VDJ junctions in type 1 diabetes patients. Shortening of TCRB CDR3s, moderate but significant, appeared in all four CD4+ subsets of Type 1 diabetes patients. Sequencing used cDNA, and cells with high TCR expression could therefore be over-represented.

Details on this clone: Its antigen is not identified.

This CDR3 region has 15 residues. V was shortened by 4 bases and J by 5 bases, with 18 bases between the two germline ends. Germline assignment: CDR1 SGDLS and CDR2 YYNGEE. The authors sorted CD4+ naive, central memory, regulatory and stem cell-like memory cells via CD45RO/CCR7/CD25/CD127/CD95/CD27. Of the isolated RNA, all was reverse transcribed, and so the sequenced material was expressed TCRB transcripts. Assay used: immunoSEQ multiplex PCR; TCRdb lists only in-frame clones, some missing. The sample carries 640,000 or so clones, about an eighth recorded once. What was sequenced was naive CD4+ T cells from blood. The clonotype originates from a man between 18 and 29 years old with type 1 diabetes. The rearrangement links TRBV9 to TRBJ1-2, with D maybe TRBD1 (5 bases). The CDR3 region has the DNA TGTGCCAGCAGCCCCCTCGGGGCAGACGTGTATGGCTACACCTTC. Translation: CASSPLGADVYGYTF.